The present entry profiles one T cell receptor (beta chain) with its context. Its antigen is currently unknown. A J-beta primer mix and a sample-barcoded 5' primer were used in a second PCR of roughly 6 to 11 cycles. From each sample, at least 3 million paired-end reads containing CDR3 were obtained. In TCRdb, the 5' RACE reads were re-called with MiXCR into one record per CDR3 protein. This table holds 270,000 or so distinct CDR3 sequences, 25% to 30% found once. Donors were systemically healthy Caucasian individuals from Russia aged about 6 to 95 years. The germline CDR1 and CDR2 sequences are SGHTA and FQGNSA. V lost 2 bases, J lost 4 bases, and 7 bases stayed unmatched. This CDR3 is 16 amino acids long. This entry is derived from a study of blood T cells in healthy people across ages. Points from the study as a whole: There was a strong correlation between TCR beta diversity and naive T cell percentage. Roughly linearly, TCR beta diversity per million T cells fell as age increased.

This clonotype was obtained from a woman aged 70-85 years in good health. Material: blood. The chain links TRBV7-2 to TRBJ2-1, with 8 bases matching TRBD2. Written as DNA, the CDR3 is TGTGCCAGCAGCTTAAGCGGGGGAGACAGATACAATGAGCAGTTCTTC. It translates to CASSLSGGDRYNEQFF. The full variable domain, completed using reference TRBV7-2 and TRBJ2-1, is GAGVSQSPSNKVTEKGKDVELRCDPISGHTALYWYRQSLGQGLEFLIYFQGNSAPDKSGLPSDRFSAERTGGSVSTLTIQRTQQEDSAVYLCASSLSGGDRYNEQFFGPGTRLTVL.